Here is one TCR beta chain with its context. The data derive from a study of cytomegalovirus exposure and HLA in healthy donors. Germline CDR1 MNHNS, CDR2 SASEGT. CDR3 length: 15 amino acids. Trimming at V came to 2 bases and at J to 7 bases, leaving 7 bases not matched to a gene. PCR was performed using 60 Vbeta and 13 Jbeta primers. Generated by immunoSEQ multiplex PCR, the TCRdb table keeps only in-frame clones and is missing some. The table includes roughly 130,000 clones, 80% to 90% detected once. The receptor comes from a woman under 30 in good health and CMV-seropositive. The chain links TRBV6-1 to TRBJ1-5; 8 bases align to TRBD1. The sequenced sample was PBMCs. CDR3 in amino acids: CASSEPQTGVQPQHF. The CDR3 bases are TGTGCCAGCAGTGAACCACAGACAGGGGTCCAGCCCCAGCATTTT.